This TCR beta chain was sequenced in a study of cytotoxic CD8 clonotypes in ibrutinib-treated CLL. Overall study results and limits: At ibrutinib response, clonality increased, and at progression it declined back toward baseline. In sustained-remission versus progressing patients, sampling times differed.

The protocol was immunoSEQ multiplex PCR, while the TCRdb copy is restricted to in-frame clones and leaves out a portion. The data contain around 250,000 clones, around 70% of them singletons. Germline CDR1 SQVTM, CDR2 ANQGSEA. This CDR3 has 14 residues. Deletions cut 4 bases from V and 2 bases from J, with 13 bases between. Notes on this clone: Antigen: not known.

This clonotype was obtained from a human donor with chronic lymphocytic leukemia. The sequencing here drew on PBMCs, taken after 24 months of ibrutinib treatment. This sequence joins TRBV29-1 and TRBJ2-3; a possible D gene is TRBD1 (6 bases). The CDR3 is CSVVKGDFTDTQYF. As DNA, the CDR3 is TGCAGCGTTGTCAAGGGGGATTTCACAGATACGCAGTATTTT.